These 7 T cell receptor beta chains were sequenced from one sample in a study of blood T cell repertoires in COVID-19. This table comes from immunoSEQ multiplex PCR, and its TCRdb copy is limited to in-frame clones, with some not included. Of hundreds of thousands of clones listed, roughly 91% are singletons. Material for sequencing was peripheral blood. These receptors were taken from a middle-aged man with acute or convalescent COVID-19.

V usage is TRBV5-1 and J usage is TRBJ2-1, with TRBD2 matching over 7 bases. Germline values: CDR1 SGHRS, CDR2 YFSETQ. The CDR3 is made up of 16 amino acids. After removal of 1 base from V and 8 bases from J, the junction contained 12 bases not matched to a gene. The CDR3: CASSLSARGTSDEQFF. The CDR3 region has the DNA TGCGCCAGCAGCTTGTCGGCGCGGGGGACCTCCGATGAGCAGTTCTTC.

The chain combines TRBV5-1 with TRBJ2-5; a possible D gene is TRBD2 (5 bases). In germline, CDR1 is SGHRS, CDR2 YFSETQ. The CDR3 totals 15 residues. V was trimmed by 4 bases and J by 3 bases, leaving 16 bases between them. The CDR3 DNA reads TGCGCCAGCAGCCCGAGGAGCCCGGGAAAAGAGACCCAGTACTTC. As protein: CASSPRSPGKETQYF.

This chain joins TRBV3-1 (or the pseudogene TRBV3-2) and TRBJ2-1; 13 positions agree with TRBD2. The CDR3 has 16 amino acids. In germline, CDR1 is LGHDT, CDR2 YNNKEL (reference sequence). Trimming at V came to 2 bases and at J to 5 bases, leaving 3 bases not matched to a gene. The CDR3 DNA reads TGTGCCAGCAGCCAAACACTAGCGGGGGGGGACAATGAGCAGTTCTTC. Translated, it gives CASSQTLAGGDNEQFF.

V gene TRBV19 combines with J gene TRBJ2-6, with a possible D match to TRBD2 (5 bases). The V gene's germline CDR1 is LNHDA and CDR2 SQIVND (reference sequence). The CDR3 is 13 amino acids. V was clipped by 9 bases and J by 0 bases, with 6 bases between them. The CDR3 region has the DNA TGTGCCAGCGACTACTCTGGGGCCAACGTCCTGACTTTC. Its translation is CASDYSGANVLTF.

V gene TRBV25-1 combines with J gene TRBJ2-1; a possible D gene is TRBD2 (5 bases). Between the trimmed V and J ends, which lost 5 bases and 6 bases, there was a span of 23 bases. This CDR3 region has 17 residues. Germline CDR1 MGHDK, CDR2 SYGVNS. The CDR3 sequence: CASSQISTLPGLNEQFF. CDR3 nucleotide sequence: TGTGCCAGCAGTCAAATCAGTACCCTGCCTGGACTCAATGAGCAGTTCTTC.

V is TRBV3-1 (or the pseudogene TRBV3-2) and J is TRBJ2-1; D might be TRBD2 (6 bases). Trimming pared 5 bases from V and 6 bases from J, leaving 14 bases between. The CDR3 runs 14 residues. The germline V gene encodes CDR1 LGHDT and CDR2 YNNKEL (reference sequence). The CDR3 coding sequence is TGTGCCAGCAGCATCACGGGCGGGGCCAATGAGCAGTTCTTC. It yields the protein CASSITGGANEQFF.

The chain has TRBV5-1 and TRBJ2-5; TRBD2 aligns across 7 bases. CDR1 is SGHRS and CDR2 is YFSETQ in the germline V gene. The CDR3 is 15 amino acids. The junction had 11 bases not matched to a gene; V was cut back by 0 bases and J by 9 bases. The CDR3 sequence is CASSLAPSGLGAQYF. The CDR3 DNA sequence: TGCGCCAGCAGCTTGGCCCCTAGCGGCCTGGGGGCCCAGTACTTC.